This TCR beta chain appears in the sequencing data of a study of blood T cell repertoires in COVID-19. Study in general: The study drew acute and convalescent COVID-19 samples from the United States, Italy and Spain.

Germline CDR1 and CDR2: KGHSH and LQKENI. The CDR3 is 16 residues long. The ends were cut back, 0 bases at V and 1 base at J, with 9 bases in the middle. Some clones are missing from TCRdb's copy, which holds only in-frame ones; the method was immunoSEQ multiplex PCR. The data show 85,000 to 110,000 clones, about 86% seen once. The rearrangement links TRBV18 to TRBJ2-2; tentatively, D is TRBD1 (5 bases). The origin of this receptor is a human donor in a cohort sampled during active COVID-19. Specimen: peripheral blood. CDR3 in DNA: TGTGCCAGCTCACCACCGGCAGGGATGAACACCGGGGAGCTGTTTTTT. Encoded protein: CASSPPAGMNTGELFF.